A selection of T cell receptor beta chains follows, all from one sample in a study of T-cell memory formation after mild COVID-19. TCRdb passed the 5' RACE reads through MiXCR, listing each CDR3 protein once. This sample carries hundreds of thousands of distinct CDR3 sequences, over 15% of them seen once, and the ten largest clones take 9% to 15%. Sequenced: PBMCs or a T cell subset sorted from them (not recorded which). These receptors were obtained from an adult woman who had mild COVID-19 (a few samples of this study predate the infection). Cell type and time point are not known. The CDR3 runs from the conserved cysteine through the conserved F or W. The D gene is left open where the match is weak. Size is omitted from some rows. Given values are once, few, many or a class for expanded clones.

clone_size | j_call | d_call | v_call | cdr3_aa | cdr3_nt
- | TRBJ2-7 | - | TRBV5-4 | CASSVRDGSYEQYF | TGTGCCAGCAGCGTACGGGACGGTTCCTACGAGCAGTACTTC
- | TRBJ2-3 | - | TRBV3-1 | CASSKGGIKYF | TGTGCCAGCAGCAAGGGGGGAATTAAGTATTTT
few | TRBJ1-4 | - | TRBV4-3 | CASSQGIWVGQMFF | TGCGCCAGCAGCCAAGGCATTTGGGTCGGGCAAATGTTTTTT
- | TRBJ2-1 | - | TRBV20-1 | CSATSGGSEQFF | TGCAGTGCTACCAGCGGTGGGAGCGAGCAGTTCTTC
- | TRBJ1-1 | - | TRBV18 | CASSPDTRNGAEAFF | TGTGCCAGCTCACCTGATACGAGGAACGGCGCTGAAGCTTTCTTT
- | TRBJ2-3 | - | TRBV20-1 | CSASFPGTDTQYF | TGCAGTGCTAGTTTTCCGGGCACAGATACGCAGTATTTT
few | TRBJ2-7 | - | TRBV7-9 | CASSSDEQYF | TGTGCCAGCAGCTCTGACGAGCAGTACTTC
- | TRBJ2-2 | - | TRBV4-1 | CASNNRGLGAGELFF | TGCGCCAGCAATAACCGGGGGCTGGGAGCCGGGGAGCTGTTTTTT
few | TRBJ2-1 | TRBD1 | TRBV20-1 | CSAPKRQGMGYNEQFF | TGCAGTGCTCCGAAACGACAGGGAATGGGATACAATGAGCAGTTCTTC
- | TRBJ2-7 | TRBD2 | TRBV20-1 | CSALDSGRVREQYF | TGCAGTGCTCTCGATAGCGGGAGGGTACGAGAGCAGTACTTC
- | TRBJ2-1 | TRBD1 | TRBV18 | CASSPGRSGQGPNEQFF | TGTGCCAGCTCACCAGGGAGAAGCGGACAGGGTCCCAATGAGCAGTTCTTC
- | TRBJ1-2 | - | TRBV6-5 | CASSYSGTGGYTF | TGTGCCAGCAGTTACTCGGGTACGGGTGGCTACACCTTC
- | TRBJ2-1 | - | TRBV3-1 | CASSHALYNEQFF | TGTGCCAGCAGCCACGCCCTGTACAATGAGCAGTTCTTC
- | TRBJ2-4 | TRBD1 | TRBV9 | CASSPNRGENIQYF | TGTGCCAGCAGCCCCAACAGGGGGGAAAACATTCAGTACTTC
- | TRBJ1-2 | - | TRBV15 | CATSRAGDNYGYTF | TGTGCCACCAGCAGAGCTGGGGACAACTATGGCTACACCTTC
- | TRBJ1-5 | - | TRBV9 | CASSEQGAQPQHF | TGTGCCAGCAGTGAACAGGGCGCCCAGCCCCAGCATTTT
few | TRBJ2-3 | TRBD1 | TRBV15 | CATSQPGQGTDTQYF | TGTGCCACCAGCCAGCCGGGACAGGGGACAGATACGCAGTATTTT
- | TRBJ2-7 | - | TRBV7-9 | CASSLGAPGASYEQYF | TGTGCCAGCAGCTTAGGTGCCCCAGGGGCCTCCTACGAGCAGTACTTC
few | TRBJ1-1 | - | TRBV5-4 | CASSLGGKMNTEAFF | TGTGCCAGCAGCTTGGGCGGAAAAATGAACACTGAAGCTTTCTTT
few | TRBJ2-3 | - | TRBV29-1 | CSVTLGLPGDTQYF | TGCAGCGTTACCTTGGGGCTCCCGGGGGATACGCAGTATTTT
- | TRBJ1-1 | TRBD1 | TRBV3-1 | CASSHPQGARTEAFF | TGTGCCAGCAGCCATCCACAGGGGGCGAGGACTGAAGCTTTCTTT
- | TRBJ1-6 | TRBD1 | TRBV6-2/TRBV6-3 | CASSRRQGVDNSPLHF | TGTGCCAGCAGTCGCCGACAGGGGGTCGATAATTCACCCCTCCACTTT
many | TRBJ2-7 | - | TRBV5-1 | CASSLNAGQSPYEQYF | TGCGCCAGCAGCCTTAACGCGGGACAATCCCCCTACGAGCAGTACTTC
- | TRBJ2-1 | TRBD1 | TRBV7-7 | CASSSDRGGFNEQFF | TGTGCCAGCAGCTCGGACAGGGGGGGATTCAATGAGCAGTTCTTC
few | TRBJ2-7 | TRBD2 | TRBV9 | CASSVVSGGAIGEQYF | TGTGCCAGCAGCGTAGTGAGCGGGGGGGCCATTGGAGAGCAGTACTTC
- | TRBJ1-1 | - | TRBV4-1 | CASSPQWGDRRGTEAFF | TGCGCCAGCAGCCCTCAATGGGGTGACAGAAGGGGCACTGAAGCTTTCTTT
- | TRBJ1-1 | - | TRBV6-5 | CASSYSQGSVEAFF | TGTGCCAGCAGTTACTCGCAGGGTAGCGTTGAAGCTTTCTTT
few | TRBJ2-1 | - | TRBV7-9 | CASSLEAGSVEQFF | TGTGCCAGCAGCTTAGAAGCAGGGTCGGTCGAGCAGTTCTTC